This TCR beta chain is drawn from a study of blood T cell repertoires in COVID-19. About the research overall: Acute and convalescent COVID-19 samples came from the United States, Italy and Spain.

In the source study's methods: The assay estimated nucleated cells by amplifying reference gene primers. The method was immunoSEQ multiplex PCR; TCRdb's version includes in-frame clones alone and lacks a portion of them. V, J and clone size derive from that table, while D and trimming were established from the DNA sequence. The repertoire has hundreds of thousands of clones, about 79% of them found once; the top ten carry under 3.5%. Among Cohort 3 donors, those recovered had two negative PCRs, clearance, or symptom resolution. The ends were cut back, 1 base at V and 0 bases at J, with 6 bases in the middle. There are 15 residues in the CDR3. CDR1 and CDR2 from the germline V gene are LNHDA and SQIVND (reference sequence).

This chain joins TRBV19 and TRBJ2-2, with no clear D. The receptor was derived from a woman aged 55-75 years who had recovered from COVID-19. The sequencing sample was made of PBMCs or T cells enriched from blood (not recorded which). CDR3 bases: TGTGCCAGTAGTATAGGGGCAGCGAACACCGGGGAGCTGTTTTTT. Encoded protein: CASSIGAANTGELFF.